This TCR beta chain was captured in a study of cytomegalovirus exposure and HLA in healthy donors. Researchers ran the PCR with 60 Vbeta and 13 Jbeta primers. Sequencing was performed with immunoSEQ multiplex PCR; in TCRdb, only in-frame clones are kept and a portion is missing. Altogether approximately 120,000 clones are present, 80% being singletons, with the ten largest covering around 10%. V gave up 7 bases and J gave up 4 bases, with 8 bases separating them. This CDR3 has 11 amino acids. Germline V CDR1 and CDR2: MNHNY, SVGAGI (reference sequence). This TCR was sampled from a man between 25 and 39 years old in good health and CMV-seropositive. J is TRBJ2-7 and V is TRBV6-6, with D perhaps matching TRBD2 (5 bases). The specimen was PBMCs. The CDR3 loop is CASTSLYEQYF. In DNA, the CDR3 is TGTGCCAGCACTAGCTTATACGAGCAGTACTTC.